The present TCR beta chain was sequenced within a study of blood T cell repertoires in COVID-19. In the study overall: Both acute and convalescent COVID-19 samples were obtained from the United States, Italy and Spain. In each case, the material was cDNA or gDNA derived from T cells, B-cell-depleted T cells, or PBMCs.

CDR1 and CDR2 (germline): MNHEY, SVGAGI. CDR3 length equals 14 residues. V gave up 7 bases and J gave up 2 bases, with 12 bases separating them. In the authors' workflow: Reference gene primer amplification yielded estimated nucleated cell counts. Measured with immunoSEQ multiplex PCR; TCRdb has only the in-frame clones, and not every one. V, J and clone size reflect that table, while D and trimming were determined from the DNA. Among about 180,000 clones listed, around 85% were seen once. Sequencing input: peripheral blood. The source of this sequence is a man between 50 and 59 years old with active or convalescent COVID-19. The chain couples TRBV6-5 to TRBJ1-5, with D possibly matching TRBD1 (5 bases). The CDR3 DNA is TGTGCCAGCAAACAGGCGGGGGGCAATCAGCCCCAGCATTTT. This gives the protein CASKQAGGNQPQHF.